This is a list of T cell receptor beta chains from one sample in a study of blood T cells in healthy people across ages. TCRdb itself ran the 5' RACE reads through MiXCR, one entry per CDR3 protein. The table lists 700,000 to 850,000 distinct CDR3 sequences, about 48% of them singletons, with 41% in the top ten. What was sequenced was blood. The receptors here all came from a man aged 80 or over in good health. The CDR3 runs from the conserved cysteine through the conserved F or W. Each record gives: V gene, clone size, D gene, J gene, CDR3 protein, CDR3 DNA. D genes are given only for firm matches. The listing skips clone size in some rows; elsewhere it reads once, few, many or a size class.

TRBV7-2	NA	NA	TRBJ1-2	CASSLADSSSYGYTF	TGTGCCAGCAGCTTAGCTGATTCCTCGAGCTATGGCTACACCTTC
TRBV18	NA	NA	TRBJ1-4	CASSRGYDEKLFF	TGTGCCAGCTCACGGGGGTACGACGAGAAACTGTTTTTT
TRBV2	NA	TRBD2	TRBJ2-3	CASSEATSGSFGRYAYF	TGCGCCAGCAGTGAAGCGACTAGCGGGTCATTCGGGAGATACGCGTATTTT
TRBV10-2	few	NA	TRBJ1-2	CASTESPGKYGYTF	TGCGCCAGCACCGAGAGTCCAGGGAAGTATGGCTACACCTTC
TRBV29-1	NA	TRBD2	TRBJ2-2	CSVVTSANTGELFF	TGCAGCGTCGTTACTAGCGCCAACACCGGGGAGCTGTTTTTT
TRBV10-3	NA	TRBD1	TRBJ1-6	CAISELNRGNSPLPF	TGTGCCATCAGTGAGCTAAACAGGGGGAATTCACCCCTCCCCTTT
TRBV21-1	NA	NA	TRBJ2-7	CASSKVQAVDEQYF	TGTGCCAGCAGCAAAGTCCAGGCCGTAGACGAGCAGTACTTC
TRBV6-6	NA	NA	TRBJ1-2	CAGGDNYGYTF	TGTGCCGGCGGGGATAACTATGGCTACACCTTC
TRBV5-1	NA	TRBD2	TRBJ2-1	CASSSSSGSADEQFF	TGCGCCAGCAGCTCTTCTAGCGGTTCGGCGGATGAGCAGTTCTTC
TRBV6-6	NA	TRBD2	TRBJ2-7	CASSRTRPTYEQYF	TGTGCCAGCAGCCGGACTAGGCCTACCTACGAGCAGTACTTC
TRBV27	NA	NA	TRBJ2-7	CASSSGAEQYF	TGTGCCAGCAGTTCTGGAGCCGAGCAGTACTTC
TRBV29-1	few	TRBD2	TRBJ2-7	CSFSGEGSYEQYF	TGCAGCTTTAGCGGGGAAGGATCCTACGAGCAGTACTTC
TRBV6-5	few	NA	TRBJ2-3	CASTLMGETTDTQYF	TGTGCCAGCACCCTGATGGGGGAGACCACAGATACGCAGTATTTT
TRBV6-1	NA	TRBD1	TRBJ2-7	CASSRTGTGPYEQYF	TGTGCCAGCAGCCGAACCGGGACAGGACCCTACGAGCAGTACTTC
TRBV5-1	NA	NA	TRBJ2-1	CASSPPRIVGEQFF	TGCGCCAGCAGCCCCCCAAGGATAGTCGGTGAGCAGTTCTTC
TRBV6-5	NA	NA	TRBJ1-5	CASSRTERNQPQHF	TGTGCCAGCAGTCGGACAGAACGCAATCAGCCCCAGCATTTT
TRBV13	NA	TRBD2	TRBJ2-3	CASSQGLAGEWRYAYF	TGTGCCAGCAGCCAGGGACTAGCGGGAGAATGGAGATACGCGTATTTT
TRBV6-6	NA	TRBD1	TRBJ1-4	CASRLTGGQEKLFF	TGTGCCAGCAGACTCACAGGGGGCCAAGAAAAACTGTTTTTT
TRBV5-1	many	TRBD2	TRBJ2-3	CATQLAGGVDTQYF	TGCGCCACCCAGCTAGCGGGAGGGGTAGATACGCAGTATTTT
TRBV25-1	few	TRBD1	TRBJ2-7	CASSGTGSLYEQYF	TGTGCCAGCAGTGGGACAGGGAGTCTCTACGAGCAGTACTTC
TRBV20-1	once	TRBD2	TRBJ2-3	CSAKARGTSGHRDAYF	TGCAGTGCCAAAGCTCGGGGGACTAGCGGGCACAGAGACGCGTATTTT
TRBV10-3	NA	NA	TRBJ2-1	CAISPGIAYNEQFF	TGTGCCATCAGCCCGGGAATAGCCTACAATGAGCAGTTCTTC
TRBV5-1	NA	TRBD1	TRBJ2-1	CASSLGDRGSYNEQFF	TGTGCCAGCAGCTTGGGGGACAGGGGTTCCTACAATGAGCAGTTCTTC
TRBV12-3/TRBV12-4	NA	NA	TRBJ1-5	CASQRVGNQPQHF	TGTGCCAGCCAGCGTGTTGGCAATCAGCCCCAGCATTTT
TRBV10-3	NA	TRBD1	TRBJ2-2	CAVTPGQGGTGELFF	TGTGCCGTCACGCCGGGACAGGGGGGCACCGGGGAGCTGTTTTTT
TRBV29-1	few	TRBD1	TRBJ2-7	CSALTGGGYEQYF	TGCAGCGCCCTGACAGGGGGCGGGTACGAGCAGTACTTC
TRBV20-1	NA	NA	TRBJ2-7	CSARVSGSISYEQYF	TGCAGTGCAAGGGTTAGCGGATCCATCTCCTACGAGCAGTACTTC
TRBV11-2	NA	TRBD2	TRBJ2-1	CASRPLAGARNEQFF	TGTGCCAGCAGACCACTAGCGGGAGCTCGCAATGAGCAGTTCTTC
TRBV20-1	few	TRBD2	TRBJ2-3	CSATLAGARYPTDTQYF	TGCAGTGCTACGTTAGCGGGAGCGAGGTACCCCACAGATACGCAGTATTTT
TRBV21-1	NA	NA	TRBJ2-1	CASSKGSSTYYNEQFF	TGTGCCAGCAGCAAAGGGAGTAGCACCTACTACAATGAGCAGTTCTTC
TRBV25-1	many	NA	TRBJ2-6	CASGYSGANVLTF	TGTGCCAGCGGCTACTCTGGGGCCAACGTCCTGACTTTC
TRBV20-1	few	NA	TRBJ1-1	CSARDPDRPYSTEAFF	TGCAGTGCTAGAGATCCGGACCGGCCTTATAGCACTGAAGCTTTCTTT
TRBV12-3/TRBV12-4	NA	NA	TRBJ1-5	CASSGIDQPQHF	TGTGCCAGCAGCGGGATCGATCAGCCCCAGCATTTT
TRBV29-1	few	NA	TRBJ2-2	CSCMGPGELFF	TGCAGCTGTATGGGACCCGGGGAGCTGTTTTTT
TRBV6-5	NA	TRBD1	TRBJ1-4	CASSPWTGGGEKLFF	TGTGCCAGCAGTCCCTGGACAGGGGGAGGCGAAAAACTGTTTTTT
TRBV11-2	NA	TRBD1	TRBJ2-3	CASSLDRVRRTQGDRYAYF	TGTGCCAGCAGCTTAGATCGGGTGCGGCGAACACAAGGGGACAGATACGCGTATTTT